Presented here are 19 T cell receptor beta chains from one specimen sequenced in a study of blood T cell repertoires in COVID-19. The repertoire was sequenced with immunoSEQ multiplex PCR; TCRdb's copy has only in-frame clones and lacks some. Of fewer than 300,000 clones detected, 70% to 90% appear once; the ten largest clones hold 2% to 2.5%. The sample comprised peripheral blood. Every receptor here comes from a woman aged 50 to 60 with acute or convalescent COVID-19.

The V gene is TRBV4-2, the J gene TRBJ2-3; D is unclear. The ends were cut back, 0 bases at V and 2 bases at J, with 9 bases in the middle. From germline, CDR1 is LGHNA and CDR2 YNFKEQ. The CDR3 loop spans 15 amino acids. As DNA, the CDR3 is TGTGCCAGCAGCCAAGATTCCTATAACACAGATACGCAGTATTTT. Protein product: CASSQDSYNTDTQYF.

CDR3 sequence (DNA): TGTGCCTGGGGACCTCCTCCTAGCTCCTACAATGAGCAGTTCTTC. Translated: CAWGPPPSSYNEQFF. This chain links TRBV30 with TRBJ2-1; no clear D gene. The germline V gene encodes CDR1 GTSNPN and CDR2 SVGIG (reference sequence). V lost 5 bases, J lost 0 bases, and 14 bases lay in between. The CDR3 is 15 amino acids.

V is TRBV27 and J is TRBJ2-5; no clear D gene. V shed 2 bases and J shed 3 bases, with 7 bases lying between them. Germline loops: CDR1 MNHEY, CDR2 SMNVEV (reference sequence). CDR3 length equals 13 residues. Written as DNA, the CDR3 is TGTGCCAGCAGTTTAAAACAGAAAGAGACCCAGTACTTC. It is translated as CASSLKQKETQYF.

This rearrangement joins TRBV18 to TRBJ2-1, with 15 nucleotides matching TRBD2. The CDR3 contains 17 residues. J lost 7 bases, V lost 3 bases, and 7 bases had no gene match. Looked up from germline, CDR1 is KGHSH and CDR2 is LQKENI. CDR3 nucleotides: TGTGCCAGCTCACCGGGACTAGCGGGAGGTTGGGGAAATGAGCAGTTCTTC. This sequence encodes CASSPGLAGGWGNEQFF.

The chain is built from TRBV30 and TRBJ1-1; the D is unclear. Looked up from germline, CDR1 is GTSNPN and CDR2 is SVGIG (reference sequence). The CDR3 is 11 residues long. The V gene lost 3 bases and the J gene lost 7 bases, with 9 bases spanning the gap. CDR3 DNA: TGTGCCTGGAGGGGCAGCCTTGAAGCTTTCTTT. This translates into CAWRGSLEAFF.

The DNA of the CDR3 is TGTGCCAGTAGTAAGACTAGCGGGAGTTCCTACGAGCAGTACTTC. As protein: CASSKTSGSSYEQYF. The rearrangement uses TRBV19 and TRBJ2-7; TRBD2 agrees at 12 bases. This CDR3 has 15 residues. The V gene's germline CDR1 is LNHDA and CDR2 SQIVND (reference sequence). J gave up 1 base and V 4 bases, and 2 bases lay outside the gene matches. Filled out from reference TRBV19 and TRBJ2-7, the complete variable domain reads DGGITQSPKYLFRKEGQNVTLSCEQNLNHDAMYWYRQDPGQGLRLIYYSQIVNDFQKGDIAEGYSVSREKKESFPLTVTSAQKNPTAFYLCASSKTSGSSYEQYFGPGTRLTVT.

V usage is TRBV2 and J usage is TRBJ1-1, with D possibly matching TRBD1 (6 bases). The CDR3 is 13 amino acids. The germline V and J ends were trimmed by 7 bases and 6 bases, with 15 bases remaining between them. Germline CDR1 reads SNHLY; CDR2 reads FYNNEI. The DNA of the CDR3 is TGTGCCAGCATATCGACAGGCAACCCTGAAGCTTTCTTT. Amino acids: CASISTGNPEAFF.

This chain connects TRBV6-5 to TRBJ1-2, with D possibly matching TRBD1 (6 bases). This CDR3 has 15 residues. Between the trimmed V and J ends, which lost 6 bases and 3 bases, there was a span of 17 bases. The germline gives CDR1 MNHEY, CDR2 SVGAGI. The DNA for the CDR3 is TGTGCCAGCAGAGTACAGGGTCTGGGGGACTATGGCTACACCTTC. As protein: CASRVQGLGDYGYTF.

The chain recombines TRBV4-2 with TRBJ2-3; D ambiguous. The CDR3 runs to 14 residues. V lost 5 bases and J lost 2, with 11 bases in between. Germline-derived CDR1 and CDR2 are LGHNA and YNFKEQ. The CDR3 protein is CASSGPRSTDTQYF. CDR3 sequence (DNA): TGTGCCAGCAGCGGGCCTCGTTCCACAGATACGCAGTATTTT.

The chain links TRBV3-1 (or the pseudogene TRBV3-2) to TRBJ2-7; D might be TRBD2 (6 bases). CDR1 and CDR2 (germline): LGHDT, YNNKEL (reference sequence). Deletions cut 6 bases from V and 6 bases from J, with 18 bases between. This CDR3 contains 14 residues. CDR3 in DNA: TGTGCCAGCAGTCTACGGGAGAATCCCGGCGAGCAGTACTTC. Residues: CASSLRENPGEQYF.

The chain couples TRBV10-3 to TRBJ2-7, with D perhaps TRBD2 (5 bases). Trimming stripped 2 bases from V and 4 bases from J, with 9 bases between. The germline V gene has CDR1 ENHRY and CDR2 SYGVKD. This CDR3 region has 13 residues. The CDR3 here is CAISEPGVYEQYF. The CDR3, as DNA: TGTGCCATCAGTGAGCCCGGGGTTTACGAGCAGTACTTC.

The J gene is TRBJ2-5, the V gene TRBV21-1; the table's D call of TRBD2 was not tested on the DNA. TRBV21-1 is designated a pseudogene. This CDR3 contains 17 residues. CDR3 coding DNA: TGTGCCAGCAGCAAAGATTTCACTAGCGGGGAGGTCGGGGCCCAGTACTTC. It encodes CASSKDFTSGEVGAQYF.

V is TRBV4-1 and J is TRBJ1-5, with 8 bases lining up with TRBD1. CDR3 length equals 15 residues. From germline, CDR1 is MGHRA and CDR2 YSYEKL. V lost 1 base and J lost 9; bases outside the gene matches: 8. This CDR3 reads CASSQVGQGSRPQHF. In DNA form, the CDR3 reads TGCGCCAGCAGCCAAGTTGGACAGGGTAGTCGGCCCCAGCATTTT.

The CDR3 loop is CASSPGEGQYF. The CDR3 DNA follows: TGTGCCAGCTCACCCGGGGAGGGGCAGTACTTC. The gene calls are TRBV18 and TRBJ2-7; TRBD2 agrees at 7 bases. The junction had 2 bases not matched to a gene; V was cut back by 3 bases and J by 9 bases. This CDR3 has 11 amino acids. Germline lookup yields CDR1 KGHSH and CDR2 LQKENI.

The chain is built from TRBV7-9 and TRBJ2-1, with 8 bases lining up with TRBD2. This CDR3 has 14 residues. Germline V gene data show CDR1 as SEHNR and CDR2 as FQNEAQ (reference sequence). The ends lost 5 bases at V and 9 bases at J; junction bases unmatched: 9. The CDR3 loop is CASSPIAGLFEQFF. In DNA, the CDR3 is TGTGCCAGCAGCCCCATAGCGGGACTGTTTGAGCAGTTCTTC. The full variable domain, rest sourced from reference TRBV7-9 and TRBJ2-1, is DTGVSQNPRHKITKRGQNVTFRCDPISEHNRLYWYRQTLGQGPEFLTYFQNEAQLEKSRLLSDRFSAERPKGSFSTLEIQRTEQGDSAMYLCASSPIAGLFEQFFGPGTRLTVL.

V and J are TRBV12-3 or TRBV12-4 and TRBJ1-5; D gene uncertain. The CDR3 is 12 residues long. Trimming took 6 bases from V and 0 from J, leaving 3 bases between them. CDR3 DNA sequence: TGTGCCAGCAGGAGTAGCAATCAGCCCCAGCATTTT. Protein: CASRSSNQPQHF.

The chain employs TRBV29-1 and TRBJ1-2; D is possibly TRBD1 (5 bases). CDR1 SQVTM and CDR2 ANQGSEA come from the germline V gene. V was cut by 6 bases and J by 1 base, with 21 bases left in between. The CDR3 has 16 residues. In nucleotides, the CDR3 is TGCAGCGTCCTAAGGGGCTCCGCCACACATAACTATGGCTACACCTTC. Translated, it gives CSVLRGSATHNYGYTF.

This chain uses TRBV11-2 with TRBJ2-7; 8 nucleotides match TRBD2. This CDR3 is built from 17 residues. Germline trimming cut 5 bases from V and 2 bases from J; bases unmatched to any gene: 14. CDR1 and CDR2 (germline): SGHAT, FQNNGV. CDR3: CASSPYHVAGPTYEQYF. The CDR3 nucleotides read TGTGCCAGCAGCCCCTACCACGTAGCGGGGCCTACCTACGAGCAGTACTTC.

The V call is TRBV9, the J call TRBJ2-7; 11 bases agree with TRBD2. Germline CDR1 reads SGDLS; CDR2 reads YYNGEE. This CDR3 region has 15 residues. Trimming removed 5 bases from V and 2 bases from J; junction bases left unmatched: 6. The chain's CDR3 is CASRVSGRAPYEQYF. CDR3 in DNA: TGTGCCAGCAGAGTTAGCGGGAGGGCGCCCTACGAGCAGTACTTC.